This is a list of T cell receptor beta chains from one sample in a study of cytomegalovirus exposure and HLA in healthy donors. Assay: immunoSEQ multiplex PCR; the TCRdb copy retains only in-frame clones and omits some. The sample consists of approximately 120,000 clones, over 60% of them appearing once. Sequencing used PBMCs. The source is a woman aged 55-70 years in good health and CMV-seropositive. Each CDR3 is given without its conserved first and last residue.

V,J,CDR3
TRBV7-3,TRBJ1-2,ASSSGTGVGYT
TRBV6-6,TRBJ2-7,ASRSLEGSYEQY
TRBV7-2,TRBJ1-2,ASSIPTGYYGYT
TRBV7-2,TRBJ2-7,ASKTSGLSYEQY
TRBV2,TRBJ2-2,ASSEWAAGELF
TRBV5-1,TRBJ1-2,ASSFRTGLPVRGYT
TRBV4-3,TRBJ1-2,ASSRVQGANYGYT
TRBV18,TRBJ1-5,ASSPGQGNQPQH
TRBV19,TRBJ1-5,ASSALQPNQPQH
TRBV4-3,TRBJ1-1,ASSQAMEGWTEAF
TRBV6-5,TRBJ2-7,ASSRLDRDYEQY
TRBV18,TRBJ1-6,ASSSNFQEGSPLH
TRBV10-3,TRBJ1-2,AISESGGAGYGYT
TRBV5-1,TRBJ2-5,ASSFSSGMWETQY
TRBV29-1,TRBJ2-4,SVSTGGPAKNIQY
TRBV4-2,TRBJ1-5,ASSQEPTWGGGAQH
TRBV7-2,TRBJ2-3,ASSLVGGSTDTQY
TRBV5-4,NA,ASSLVDRTYEQY
TRBV6-5,TRBJ1-2,ASSYSSINYGYT
TRBV18,TRBJ2-7,ASSPPAIYEQY
TRBV18,TRBJ2-7,ASSPDGGNGEQY
TRBV19,TRBJ2-2,ASNPSGSRQGTGELF
TRBV30,TRBJ2-1,AWSGLVMNEQF
TRBV7-9,TRBJ1-1,ASSFSQANTEAF
TRBV6-1,TRBJ1-4,ASSQLQGANEKLF
TRBV6-6,TRBJ2-1,ASSRGDSGYNEQF
TRBV7-9,TRBJ2-1,ASSLDREQREQF
TRBV7-2,TRBJ1-1,ASSPTRNTEAF
TRBV19,TRBJ2-5,ASSITSGDQETQY
TRBV10-3,TRBJ2-1,AISRDSSYNEQF